The 13 T cell receptor beta chains reported below all come from one sample, sequenced in a study of patients and donors after allogeneic stem cell transplantation (TCRdb year 2020). Library method: RT-PCR. TCRdb names NextSeq 550 as the instrument used. The public sequencing data were trimmed at Q25 with fastp and processed into clonotypes with MiXCR by TCRdb, which kept only in-frame beta chains. A single entry per CDR3 protein holds the most common genes and DNA from its merged rows. This sample lists about 39,000 distinct CDR3 sequences; roughly 30% were detected once. Together, the top ten hold around 72% of the sample. Sequences were obtained from blood, either unsorted or a sorted T cell fraction (not recorded which). The receptor source for this set is a human donor who was either an allogeneic HSCT recipient or a stem cell or donor lymphocyte infusion donor (not recorded which). It is not recorded whose cells these are; they may come from a transplant donor.

This clonotype occurred a few times. The genes are TRBV7-2 and TRBJ1-6, with 8 nucleotides matching TRBD1. CDR1 is SGHTA and CDR2 is FQGNSA in the germline V gene. After removal of 0 bases from V and 9 bases from J, the junction contained 7 bases not matched to a gene. CDR3 length: 16 amino acids. The chain's CDR3 is CASSLAGQGWSSPLHF. In DNA, the CDR3 is TGTGCCAGCAGCTTAGCCGGACAGGGTTGGAGTTCACCCCTCCACTTT. Complete variable domain (other parts from reference TRBV7-2 and TRBJ1-6): GAGVSQSPSNKVTEKGKDVELRCDPISGHTALYWYRQSLGQGLEFLIYFQGNSAPDKSGLPSDRFSAERTGGSVSTLTIQRTQQEDSAVYLCASSLAGQGWSSPLHFGNGTRLTVT.

This clonotype was seen only a few times. The rearrangement links TRBV5-5 to TRBJ1-6; D unresolved. The CDR3 is 16 residues long. The germline V gene encodes CDR1 SGHKS and CDR2 YYEKEE (reference sequence). The germline V and J ends were trimmed by 0 bases and 2 bases, with 9 bases remaining between them. DNA of the CDR3: TGTGCCAGCAGCTTGGAAGGAATGACCTATAATTCACCCCTCCACTTT. Amino acid sequence: CASSLEGMTYNSPLHF. The entire variable domain, with the rest obtained from reference TRBV5-5 and TRBJ1-6, is as follows: DAGVTQSPTHLIKTRGQQVTLRCSPISGHKSVSWYQQVLGQGPQFIFQYYEKEERGRGNFPDRFSARQFPNYSSELNVNALLLGDSALYLCASSLEGMTYNSPLHFGNGTRLTVT.

This chain joins TRBV4-3 and TRBJ2-6; D assignment may be TRBD1 or TRBD2 (5 bases each). The CDR3 loop spans 16 amino acids. Trimming removed 5 bases at V and 0 bases at J, with 11 bases between. Germline CDR1 is LGHNA and CDR2 is YSLEER. The CDR3 here is CASSRDGASGANVLTF. The CDR3 DNA is TGCGCCAGCAGCAGGGACGGAGCCTCTGGGGCCAACGTCCTGACTTTC.

The chain has TRBV5-5 and TRBJ1-5; 10 bases fit TRBD1. The CDR3 runs 19 residues. The germline V gene encodes CDR1 SGHKS and CDR2 YYEKEE (reference sequence). V trimming: 4 bases; J trimming: 7 bases; junction bases outside the gene matches: 20. The CDR3 here is CASSPDRQGASTQKQPQHF. For the CDR3, the DNA is TGTGCCAGCAGCCCGGACCGACAGGGGGCGAGTACCCAAAAGCAGCCCCAGCATTTT.

This clonotype was counted between two and nine times. The chain is built from TRBV12-3 or TRBV12-4 and TRBJ1-2; TRBD1 aligns across 9 bases. The V gene end was trimmed by 5 bases and the J gene end by 3 bases; junction bases not matched to a gene: 7. The CDR3 is 15 amino acids. The chain's CDR3 is CASSIGQGLYYGYTF. Here the CDR3 DNA reads TGTGCCAGCAGTATCGGACAGGGGCTCTACTATGGCTACACCTTC.

There are many counts of this clonotype. This chain joins TRBV7-9 and TRBJ1-2; D gene unclear. The germline CDR1 and CDR2 sequences are SEHNR and FQNEAQ (reference sequence). The CDR3 covers 16 residues. Trimming pared 2 bases from V and 2 bases from J, leaving 15 bases between. This CDR3 reads CASSLYPRAANYGYTF. In DNA, the CDR3 is TGTGCCAGCAGCTTATATCCCCGTGCGGCGAACTATGGCTACACCTTC. The full variable domain, in which reference TRBV7-9 and TRBJ1-2 provide the parts outside the CDR3, is DTGVSQNPRHKITKRGQNVTFRCDPISEHNRLYWYRQTLGQGPEFLTYFQNEAQLEKSRLLSDRFSAERPKGSFSTLEIQRTEQGDSAMYLCASSLYPRAANYGYTFGSGTRLTVV.

The J gene is TRBJ2-7, the V gene TRBV10-3, with D possibly being TRBD2 (5 bases). Deletions cut 4 bases from V and 2 bases from J, with 18 bases between. The germline gives CDR1 ENHRY, CDR2 SYGVKD. The CDR3 spans 16 residues. This chain's CDR3 is CAISGGEEPLTYEQYF. CDR3 nucleotides: TGTGCCATCAGTGGGGGAGAGGAACCCTTGACCTACGAGCAGTACTTC.

The chain combines TRBV7-6 with TRBJ2-7, with D maybe TRBD1 (5 bases). The CDR3 length is 12 residues. Per germline, CDR1 SGHVS and CDR2 FNYEAQ. V lost 0 bases, J lost 5 bases, and 5 bases lay in between. The CDR3 DNA sequence: TGTGCCAGCAGCTTAGCAGGGGACGAGCAGTACTTC. Its translation: CASSLAGDEQYF.

The gene calls are TRBV6-4 and TRBJ1-1; 8 nucleotides align to TRBD1. J lost 0 bases, V lost 6 bases, and 6 bases had no gene match. Germline CDR1 reads MRHNA; CDR2 reads SNTAGT. There are 15 residues in the CDR3. The CDR3, as DNA: TGTGCCAGCAGGCAGGACAGGGACTTGAACACTGAAGCTTTCTTT. This translates into CASRQDRDLNTEAFF.

This clonotype was seen a handful of times. This rearrangement joins TRBV7-8 to TRBJ1-5, with D unclear. The length of the CDR3 is 14 residues. Germline V gene sequence: CDR1 SGHVS, CDR2 FQNEAQ. V was clipped by 4 bases and J by 3 bases, with 10 bases between them. CDR3 in amino acids: CASSWAAPNQPQHF. CDR3 nucleotides: TGTGCCAGCAGCTGGGCAGCACCCAATCAGCCCCAGCATTTT. Complete variable domain (other parts from reference TRBV7-8 and TRBJ1-5): GAGVSQSPRYKVAKRGQDVALRCDPISGHVSLFWYQQALGQGPEFLTYFQNEAQLDKSGLPSDRFFAERPEGSVSTLKIQRTQQEDSAVYLCASSWAAPNQPQHFGDGTRLSIL.

This clonotype turned up a few times. This rearrangement joins TRBV5-1 to TRBJ2-1, with D maybe TRBD1 (6 bases). Looked up from germline, CDR1 is SGHRS and CDR2 is YFSETQ. This CDR3 has 13 residues. V gave up 0 bases and J gave up 8 bases, with 9 bases separating them. The CDR3 loop is CASSLGQVDEQFF. The CDR3 DNA reads TGCGCCAGCAGCTTGGGACAGGTCGATGAGCAGTTCTTC.

The J gene is TRBJ2-3, the V gene TRBV20-1; possibly TRBD2 for D (6 bases). V was clipped by 5 bases and J by 0 bases, with 9 bases between them. In germline, CDR1 is DFQATT, CDR2 SNEGSKA (reference sequence). CDR3 length: 13 residues. Here the CDR3 DNA reads TGCAGTGCTTCGGGACTGAGCACAGATACGCAGTATTTT. Protein: CSASGLSTDTQYF.

The table lists this clonotype with a few counts. The chain carries TRBV29-1 and TRBJ2-7; the D gene is possibly TRBD1 (5 bases). V lost 7 bases and J lost 2, with 15 bases in between. Germline V gene sequence: CDR1 SQVTM, CDR2 ANQGSEA. The CDR3 is made up of 13 amino acids. The CDR3: CSARTYETYEQYF. Here the CDR3 DNA reads TGCAGCGCACGGACATACGAGACCTACGAGCAGTACTTC.